Listed below are T cell receptor beta chains from one sample, sequenced in a study of identical twins. TCRdb passed the 5' RACE reads through MiXCR, listing each CDR3 protein once. The profile shows some 590,000 distinct CDR3 sequences, just under 10% of them singletons. This sample was also put to use in a study of yellow fever vaccine responses in identical twins.

The material sequenced was PBMCs. These receptors came from a woman younger than 35 in good health. Both conserved end residues are part of each CDR3. D genes are given only for firm matches. Some rows mark clone size as missing; the rest say once, few, many or name a class of expanded clone.

>TRBV11-2|-|TRBJ2-1|-
CASSLEGLIYNEQFF
TGTGCCAGCAGCTTAGAGGGACTCATCTACAATGAGCAGTTCTTC
>TRBV11-2|few|TRBJ2-1|TRBD1
CASNIGGQLYNEQFF
TGTGCCAGCAACATAGGGGGACAGCTGTACAATGAGCAGTTCTTC
>TRBV5-6|-|TRBJ2-7|-
CASSLPLANEQYF
TGTGCCAGCAGCTTGCCCCTCGCGAACGAGCAGTACTTC
>TRBV19|-|TRBJ1-5|-
CASSMGSQYSNQPQHF
TGTGCCAGTAGTATGGGAAGTCAATATAGCAATCAGCCCCAGCATTTT
>TRBV12-3/TRBV12-4|-|TRBJ2-7|TRBD1
CASRKGQAISYEQYF
TGTGCCAGCAGAAAAGGACAGGCCATCTCCTACGAGCAGTACTTC
>TRBV29-1|many|TRBJ2-1|-
CSVEKGGTTIEYNEQFF
TGCAGCGTTGAAAAGGGGGGGACTACGATTGAATACAATGAGCAGTTCTTC
>TRBV7-8|-|TRBJ1-5|-
CASSSRDGNQPQHF
TGTGCCAGCAGCTCCCGGGACGGGAATCAGCCCCAGCATTTT
>TRBV20-1|few|TRBJ2-3|TRBD1
CSPMLTGTGSVEQYF
TGCAGTCCGATGCTAACCGGGACAGGGAGCGTGGAGCAGTATTTT
>TRBV28|many|TRBJ1-2|-
CASSSPGVYGYTF
TGTGCCAGCAGTTCCCCAGGGGTTTATGGCTACACCTTC
>TRBV24-1|-|TRBJ2-1|TRBD2
CATSDRTSGVSYNEQFF
TGTGCCACCAGTGACCGGACTAGCGGGGTATCCTACAATGAGCAGTTCTTC
>TRBV20-1|-|TRBJ2-1|TRBD1
CSANRGTF
TGCAGTGCTAACAGGGGGACTTTC
>TRBV10-3|few|TRBJ2-3|TRBD2
CAISGVGGVDTQYF
TGTGCCATCAGTGGAGTCGGGGGGGTTGATACGCAGTATTTT
>TRBV7-9|few|TRBJ2-5|TRBD1
CASSLNRGSQETQYF
TGTGCCAGCAGCTTAAACAGGGGCAGCCAAGAGACCCAGTACTTC
>TRBV24-1|few|TRBJ2-7|TRBD1
CATSVGQDSYEQYF
TGTGCCACCAGTGTCGGACAGGACTCCTACGAGCAGTACTTC
>TRBV30|once|TRBJ2-5|TRBD2
CAREGGIERETQYF
TGTGCCAGGGAGGGCGGGATTGAAAGAGAGACCCAGTACTTC
>TRBV4-3|-|TRBJ2-1|-
CASSPDLASYNEQFF
TGCGCCAGCAGCCCGGATCTAGCTTCCTACAATGAGCAGTTCTTC
>TRBV5-1|many|TRBJ2-7|-
CASSNNGAPEQYF
TGCGCCAGCAGCAACAATGGGGCGCCCGAGCAGTACTTC
>TRBV20-1|many|TRBJ2-3|TRBD1
CSAPKDRMDTQYF
TGCAGTGCCCCGAAGGACAGGATGGATACGCAGTATTTT
>TRBV20-1|few|TRBJ1-2|TRBD1
CSATGTGNTRTF
TGCAGTGCTACCGGGACAGGGAACACGCGCACCTTC
>TRBV10-3|-|TRBJ2-3|TRBD2
CAVRDRGLAGVLSTDTQYF
TGTGCCGTCCGGGACAGGGGACTAGCGGGAGTCTTAAGCACAGATACGCAGTATTTT
>TRBV20-1|many|TRBJ2-2|TRBD1
CSARPDRATTGELFF
TGCAGTGCTAGACCGGACAGGGCGACCACCGGGGAGCTGTTTTTT
>TRBV30|few|TRBJ2-1|-
CAWSVGNNEQFF
TGTGCCTGGAGTGTAGGAAACAATGAGCAGTTCTTC
>TRBV7-9|-|TRBJ2-5|-
CASTHKQVQETQYF
TGTGCCAGCACCCACAAACAGGTCCAAGAGACCCAGTACTTC
>TRBV5-6|-|TRBJ1-2|TRBD1
CASSNDRVRGNYGYTF
TGTGCCAGCAGCAACGACAGGGTGCGTGGTAACTATGGCTACACCTTC
>TRBV4-3|-|TRBJ2-7|TRBD2
CASSQVRTSDRPYEQYF
TGCGCCAGCAGCCAAGTCAGGACTAGCGACCGCCCCTACGAGCAGTACTTC
>TRBV29-1|many|TRBJ2-2|-
CSVGQGNTGELFF
TGCAGCGTGGGACAAGGGAACACCGGGGAGCTGTTTTTT
>TRBV19|-|TRBJ2-7|-
CASSHPSTGNYEQYF
TGTGCCAGTAGTCACCCTTCGACAGGCAACTACGAGCAGTACTTC
>TRBV25-1|few|TRBJ2-3|TRBD2
CASSESSSGSGDTQYF
TGTGCCAGCAGTGAATCGTCTAGCGGTTCGGGAGATACGCAGTATTTT
>TRBV12-3/TRBV12-4|-|TRBJ2-1|TRBD2
CASSFGGVNEQFF
TGTGCCAGCAGTTTTGGGGGGGTCAATGAGCAGTTCTTC
>TRBV19|-|TRBJ1-1|-
CASSIATTNTEAFF
TGTGCCAGTAGTATAGCCACAACTAACACTGAAGCTTTCTTT
>TRBV25-1|-|TRBJ2-1|-
CASSEDSRVSSYNEQFF
TGTGCCAGCAGTGAAGATTCACGAGTCAGCTCCTACAATGAGCAGTTCTTC
>TRBV25-1|few|TRBJ2-7|TRBD1
CASGHRDSGTYEQYF
TGTGCCAGCGGTCACCGGGACAGCGGTACCTACGAGCAGTACTTC
>TRBV6-5|-|TRBJ2-5|TRBD1
CASSYSDRGGETQYF
TGTGCCAGCAGTTACTCAGACAGGGGCGGAGAGACCCAGTACTTC
>TRBV6-2/TRBV6-3|-|TRBJ1-1|TRBD1
CASKDRGFTEAFF
TGTGCCAGTAAAGACAGGGGTTTTACTGAAGCTTTCTTT
>TRBV7-2|few|TRBJ2-1|TRBD2
CASSVGGRAFNEQFF
TGTGCCAGCTCCGTGGGCGGGAGGGCCTTCAATGAGCAGTTCTTC
>TRBV5-1|many|TRBJ2-3|TRBD1
CASSLGQAPDTQYF
TGCGCCAGCAGCTTAGGACAGGCGCCCGATACGCAGTATTTT
>TRBV20-1|many|TRBJ2-4|TRBD1
CSARGQGVIKNIQYF
TGCAGTGCTAGGGGACAGGGGGTGATCAAAAACATTCAGTACTTC
>TRBV27|few|TRBJ2-1|TRBD1
CASSSRTGTYNEQFF
TGTGCCAGCAGTTCGCGGACAGGGACCTACAATGAGCAGTTCTTC
>TRBV5-1|few|TRBJ2-1|TRBD1
CASSLTFRDRVMNEQFF
TGCGCCAGCAGCTTGACCTTCCGGGACAGGGTCATGAATGAGCAGTTCTTC
>TRBV12-3/TRBV12-4|-|TRBJ2-3|-
CASSFLASGVTDTQYF
TGTGCCAGCAGTTTTCTGGCCAGTGGCGTGACAGATACGCAGTATTTT
>TRBV20-1|few|TRBJ2-7|-
CSARDMGEQYF
TGCAGTGCTAGAGACATGGGCGAGCAGTACTTC
>TRBV20-1|-|TRBJ1-6|TRBD1
CSAPQLDRGKGGNSPLHF
TGCAGTGCTCCACAACTCGACAGGGGAAAAGGTGGCAATTCACCCCTCCACTTT
>TRBV7-9|few|TRBJ2-7|TRBD1
CASSSYGTGGNEQYF
TGTGCCAGCAGCTCCTACGGGACAGGGGGCAACGAGCAGTACTTC
>TRBV29-1|few|TRBJ1-1|-
CSVSPMNTEAFF
TGCAGCGTTTCCCCTATGAACACTGAAGCTTTCTTT
>TRBV7-2|few|TRBJ2-3|-
CASSSDKRANTQYF
TGTGCCAGCAGCTCTGATAAACGAGCTAATACGCAGTATTTT
>TRBV5-1|-|TRBJ2-3|TRBD2
CASSGGLASSTDTQYF
TGCGCCAGCAGCGGGGGACTAGCCTCTAGCACAGATACGCAGTATTTT
>TRBV6-5|few|TRBJ2-4|TRBD2
CATRYSGLVTAKNIQYF
TGTGCCACCAGGTACTCGGGACTAGTGACAGCCAAAAACATTCAGTACTTC
>TRBV4-1|-|TRBJ2-1|-
CASSPSGSGSSYNEQFF
TGCGCCAGCAGCCCCTCGGGCAGCGGTAGCTCCTACAATGAGCAGTTCTTC
>TRBV27|-|TRBJ2-7|TRBD2
CASSPIFLAGDAYEQYF
TGTGCCAGCAGTCCGATCTTCCTAGCGGGGGACGCCTACGAGCAGTACTTC
>TRBV7-6|-|TRBJ2-7|-
CASSLGGEAKYEQYF
TGTGCCAGCAGCTTAGGAGGGGAGGCTAAGTACGAGCAGTACTTC
>TRBV11-2|few|TRBJ1-1|-
CASTAPVVLNTEAFF
TGTGCCAGCACCGCCCCGGTGGTGTTGAACACTGAAGCTTTCTTT
>TRBV29-1|few|TRBJ2-5|-
CSVEKEVGETQYF
TGCAGCGTTGAAAAGGAAGTGGGGGAGACCCAGTACTTC
>TRBV20-1|few|TRBJ2-7|-
CSARYPRGPNEQYF
TGCAGTGCTAGATACCCCCGGGGCCCAAACGAGCAGTACTTC
>TRBV4-3|many|TRBJ2-7|-
CASSQGRPPGYEQYF
TGCGCCAGCAGCCAAGGGCGGCCCCCGGGGTACGAGCAGTACTTC